These T cell receptor beta chains were read from a single sample in a study of vaccination effects on CD4 cells after COVID-19. Assay: immunoSEQ multiplex PCR; the TCRdb copy retains only in-frame clones and omits some. The sample shows about 46,000 clones, 65% to 80% of them seen only once. These receptors' antigens are unknown. This specimen was CD4+ T cells from PBMCs cultured with HCoV-OC43 spike peptides, taken after COVID-19 vaccination. The receptors were gathered from a human donor who received a COVID-19 vaccine. CDR3s leave out the opening cysteine and the closing phenylalanine or tryptophan. The order of the fields is J gene, V gene, CDR3 protein.

TRBJ2-7 TRBV12-5 ASGRGSYEQY
TRBJ2-7 TRBV6-5 ATTGTGSNYEQY
TRBJ1-6 TRBV30 AWSVRTGGAYNSPLH
TRBJ2-2 TRBV11-2 ASSPRGAGGGGTGELF
TRBJ2-3 TRBV7-9 ASSLTFERASWTDTQY
TRBJ1-2 TRBV19 ASRQGIYGYT
TRBJ1-6 TRBV9 ASSAPGQGESPLH
TRBJ1-1 TRBV3-1/TRBV3-2 ASSPDSNTEAF
TRBJ2-5 TRBV5-1 ASRTGTSGGETQY
TRBJ2-1 TRBV5-4 ASSASVLSSYNEQF
TRBJ1-6 TRBV7-9 ASSLEASPLH
TRBJ2-7 TRBV2 ATGLAENVQY
TRBJ2-7 TRBV18 ASSPRPDSYEQY
TRBJ1-1 TRBV5-4 ASSLGTENTEAF
TRBJ2-3 TRBV27 ASSKPGLVGDTQY
TRBJ1-1 TRBV2 ASSYGPEAF
TRBJ1-1 TRBV2 ASIPQGGTEAF
TRBJ2-3 TRBV18 ASSPPGRADTQY
TRBJ1-4 TRBV5-1 ASSLQGTNEKLF
TRBJ2-1 TRBV9 ASSLTSGGGNEQF
TRBJ2-7 TRBV5-1 ASSLDTTYEQY
TRBJ1-6 TRBV5-4 ASSPGRGAGNSPLH
TRBJ2-5 TRBV18 ASSPTRAQETQY
TRBJ2-5 TRBV4-1 ASSQDRIRQETQY
TRBJ2-3 TRBV3-1/TRBV3-2 ASSPTSGSVTDTQY
TRBJ2-7 TRBV29-1 SVVLGYEQY
TRBJ2-7 TRBV7-2 ASSRPVQSGRTYEQY
TRBJ2-5 TRBV20-1 SARSQETQY
TRBJ2-7 TRBV19 ATSGQGRYEQY
TRBJ2-1 TRBV6-6 ASSSSWLF
TRBJ1-1 TRBV30 AWDKNTEAF
TRBJ2-7 TRBV10-1 ASSGGPAGAASYEQY
TRBJ2-3 TRBV6-5 ASASGTLQTQY
TRBJ2-5 TRBV2 ASSAFGTSGGETQY
TRBJ1-2 TRBV27 ASSFQQGYGYT
TRBJ1-2 TRBV27 ASSPRGGGGANYGYT
TRBJ1-2 TRBV12-3/TRBV12-4 ASRGQGDYGYT
TRBJ2-5 TRBV13 ASSLRYWDSEETQY
TRBJ2-2 TRBV7-9 ASSVRVAGELF
TRBJ2-1 TRBV10-1 ASSGTSGGTYNEQF
TRBJ2-1 TRBV2 ASRGKFLSYNEQF
TRBJ2-7 TRBV2 ASSKLTGGYEQY
TRBJ2-1 TRBV11-2 ASSLFSGSGRSDEQF
TRBJ2-3 TRBV14 ASSPDRGTQY
TRBJ2-3 TRBV3-1/TRBV3-2 ASSLSGRGTTDTQY
TRBJ1-2 TRBV2 ASNIPQGADYGYT
TRBJ2-2 TRBV27 ASNNGQGHTGELF
TRBJ2-5 TRBV12-3/TRBV12-4 ASSFFIETQY